This T cell receptor beta chain is from a study of blood T cell repertoires in COVID-19. Study background: COVID-19 samples collected from the United States, Italy and Spain covered acute and convalescent phases. PBMCs, B-cell-depleted T cells, or T cells provided the cDNA or gDNA that made up the material.

Seattle-derived patients entered the study during active infection and were followed longitudinally. As originally analysed: Estimation of nucleated cell counts was performed using reference gene primer amplification. The method was immunoSEQ multiplex PCR; TCRdb's version includes in-frame clones alone and lacks a portion of them. The V and J calls and clone size are taken from that table; D and trimming were inferred from the DNA. The table records hundreds of thousands of clones, about 88% of them present only once. The sequence was obtained from a man aged 18 to 29 with COVID-19, enrolled during active disease. Sequenced input: peripheral blood.

The CDR3 protein is CASAPEPNYGYTF. Here the CDR3 DNA reads TGTGCCAGTGCGCCCGAACCTAACTATGGCTACACCTTC. This chain uses TRBV6-5 with TRBJ1-2; the D is unclear. Germline V gene data show CDR1 as MNHEY and CDR2 as SVGAGI. CDR3 length equals 13 residues. V lost 9 bases and J 0 bases, leaving 11 bases between the germline ends.